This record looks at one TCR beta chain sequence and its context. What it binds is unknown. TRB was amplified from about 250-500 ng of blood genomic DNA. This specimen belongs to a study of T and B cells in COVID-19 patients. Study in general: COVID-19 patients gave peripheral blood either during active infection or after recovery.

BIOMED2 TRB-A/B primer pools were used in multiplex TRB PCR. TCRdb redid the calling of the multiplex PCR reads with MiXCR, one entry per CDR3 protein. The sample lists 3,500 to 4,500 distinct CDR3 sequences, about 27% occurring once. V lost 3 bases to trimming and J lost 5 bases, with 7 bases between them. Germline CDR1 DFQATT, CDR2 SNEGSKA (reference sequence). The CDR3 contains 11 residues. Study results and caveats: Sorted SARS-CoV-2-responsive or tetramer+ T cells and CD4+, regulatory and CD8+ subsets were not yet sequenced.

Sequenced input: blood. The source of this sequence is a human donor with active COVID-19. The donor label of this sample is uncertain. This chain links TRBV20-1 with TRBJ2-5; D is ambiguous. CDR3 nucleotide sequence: TGCAGTGCTAGCATTAGGGAGACCCAGTACTTC. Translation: CSASIRETQYF.